This T cell receptor beta chain was sequenced during a study of control samples from healthy donors and cancer patients. Measured with immunoSEQ multiplex PCR; TCRdb has only the in-frame clones, and not every one. The sample yields about 150,000 clones, approximately 91% seen once. On this clone: Germline and junction disagree at one end, which may indicate a read error.

The CDR3 covers 16 residues. Per the germline V gene, CDR1 is SGHTA and CDR2 is FQGTGA. Sequencing used blood. This TCR was sampled from a man aged 25-45 years in good health. The V call is TRBV7-3, the J call TRBJ2-2; a weak D match, TRBD1 (6 bases). The CDR3 region is CASSLTGSKITGELFF. The DNA for the CDR3 is TGTGCCAGCAGTTTAACAGGGAGTAAGATAACCGGGGAGCTGTTTTTT.